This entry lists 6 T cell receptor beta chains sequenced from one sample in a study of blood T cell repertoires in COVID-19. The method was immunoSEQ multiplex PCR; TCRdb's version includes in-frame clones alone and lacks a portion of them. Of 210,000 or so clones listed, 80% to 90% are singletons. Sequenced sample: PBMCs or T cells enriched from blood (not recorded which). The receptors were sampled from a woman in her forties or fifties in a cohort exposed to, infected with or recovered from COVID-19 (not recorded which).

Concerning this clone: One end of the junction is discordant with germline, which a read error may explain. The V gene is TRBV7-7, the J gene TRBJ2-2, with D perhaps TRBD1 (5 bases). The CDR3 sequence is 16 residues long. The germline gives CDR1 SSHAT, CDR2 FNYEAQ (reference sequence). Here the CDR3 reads CASSSRQLPNTGELFF. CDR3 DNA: TGTGCTAGCAGCTCCCGACAGCTCCCGAACACCGGGGAGCTGTTTTTT.

The CDR3 region has the DNA TGCGCCAGCAGCTTAAACGGACAGGGGAAAGCTTTCTTT. Its protein is CASSLNGQGKAFF. This chain links TRBV5-1 with TRBJ1-1; TRBD1 matches 9 bases. CDR1 is SGHRS and CDR2 is YFSETQ in the germline V gene. The CDR3 extends over 13 amino acids. Losses at the gene ends were 2 bases for V and 9 bases for J; bases not matched to a gene: 5. Full variable domain (rest looked up from reference TRBV5-1 and TRBJ1-1): KAGVTQTPRYLIKTRGQQVTLSCSPISGHRSVSWYQQTPGQGLQFLFEYFSETQRNKGNFPGRFSGRQFSNSRSEMNVSTLELGDSALYLCASSLNGQGKAFFGQGTRLTVV.

The CDR3 DNA follows: TGTGCCAGCAGCCAGCGGGGGAGCGATGAGACCCAGTACTTC. Encoded protein: CASSQRGSDETQYF. This rearrangement joins TRBV3-1 (or the pseudogene TRBV3-2) to TRBJ2-5; 7 bases align to TRBD2. Germline assignment: CDR1 LGHDT and CDR2 YNNKEL (reference sequence). The CDR3 sequence is 14 residues long. With V trimmed by 3 bases and J by 5 bases, 6 bases remained unmatched.

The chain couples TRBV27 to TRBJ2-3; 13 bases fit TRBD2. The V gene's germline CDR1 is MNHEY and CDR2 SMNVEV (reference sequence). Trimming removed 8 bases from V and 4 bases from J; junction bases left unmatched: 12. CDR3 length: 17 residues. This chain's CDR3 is CASGSRTSGGMADTQYF. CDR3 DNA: TGTGCCAGCGGGAGCCGGACTAGCGGGGGAATGGCAGATACGCAGTATTTT.

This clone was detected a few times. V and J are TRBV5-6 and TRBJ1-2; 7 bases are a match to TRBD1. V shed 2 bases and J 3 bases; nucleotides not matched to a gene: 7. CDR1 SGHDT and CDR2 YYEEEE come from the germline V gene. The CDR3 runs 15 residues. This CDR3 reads CASSFLGQRDYGYTF. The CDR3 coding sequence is TGTGCCAGCAGCTTCCTGGGACAGAGGGACTATGGCTACACCTTC.

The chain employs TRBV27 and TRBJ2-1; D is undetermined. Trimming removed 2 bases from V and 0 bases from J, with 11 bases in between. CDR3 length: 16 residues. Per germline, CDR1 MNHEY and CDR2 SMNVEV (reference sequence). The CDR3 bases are TGTGCCAGCAGTTTAACACCATACAGCTCCTACAATGAGCAGTTCTTC. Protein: CASSLTPYSSYNEQFF.